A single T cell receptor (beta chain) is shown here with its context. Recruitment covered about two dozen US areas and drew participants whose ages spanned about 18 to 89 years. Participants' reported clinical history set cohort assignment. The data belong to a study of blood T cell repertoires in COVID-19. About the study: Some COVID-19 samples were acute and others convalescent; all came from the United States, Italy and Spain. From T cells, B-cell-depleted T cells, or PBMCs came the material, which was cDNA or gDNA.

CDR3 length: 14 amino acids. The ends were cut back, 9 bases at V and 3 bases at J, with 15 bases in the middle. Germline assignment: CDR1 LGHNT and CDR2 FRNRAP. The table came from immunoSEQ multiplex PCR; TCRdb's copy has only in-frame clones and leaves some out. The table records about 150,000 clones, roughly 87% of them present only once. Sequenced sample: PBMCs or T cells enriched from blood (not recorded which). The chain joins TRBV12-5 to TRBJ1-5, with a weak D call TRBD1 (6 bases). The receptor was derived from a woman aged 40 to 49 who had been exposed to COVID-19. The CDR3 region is CASGQTGHNQPQHF. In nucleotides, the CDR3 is TGTGCTAGCGGGCAGACAGGACACAATCAGCCCCAGCATTTT.